The 10 T cell receptor beta chains presented below share a single source sample, sequenced in a study of blood T cell repertoires in COVID-19. Here immunoSEQ multiplex PCR was the method, and the copy in TCRdb shows in-frame clones only, minus some. Of over 250,000 clones detected, around 90% appear once; the ten largest clones hold 2.2%. Source material: peripheral blood. Receptors were obtained from a man in his fifties with acute or convalescent COVID-19.

The chain's CDR3 is CASRQIPTYGYTF. The CDR3 coding sequence is TGTGCCAGTAGACAGATACCCACCTATGGCTACACCTTC. This chain uses TRBV19 with TRBJ1-2, with no clear D. This CDR3 is built from 13 residues. V dropped 6 bases and J dropped 4 bases, with 12 bases sitting between them. Germline CDR1 LNHDA, CDR2 SQIVND (reference sequence).

The chain is built from TRBV3-1 (or the pseudogene TRBV3-2) and TRBJ2-5; possible D gene TRBD2, 5 bases. The germline V gene encodes CDR1 LGHDT and CDR2 YNNKEL (reference sequence). The CDR3 runs 13 residues. Deletions cut 4 bases from V and 4 bases from J, with 10 bases between. The CDR3 sequence is CASSPGIRETQYF. The CDR3 DNA reads as TGTGCCAGCAGCCCCGGGATCCGAGAGACCCAGTACTTC.

The chain carries TRBV29-1 and TRBJ2-3; 9 bases are a match to TRBD2. This CDR3 contains 14 residues. In germline, CDR1 is SQVTM, CDR2 ANQGSEA. With 7 bases clipped from V and 4 bases from J, the junction kept 9 bases outside the gene matches. For the CDR3, the DNA is TGCAGCGGACAGCGGGGGGCAGGATCAGATACGCAGTATTTT. As protein: CSGQRGAGSDTQYF.

The V and J genes are TRBV5-4 and TRBJ2-1, with 10 bases aligning to TRBD1. With V trimmed by 4 bases and J by 2 bases, 3 bases remained unmatched. Germline V lookup: CDR1 SGHNT, CDR2 YYREEE (reference sequence). This CDR3 is 15 amino acids long. The CDR3 DNA follows: TGTGCCAGCAGCCGACAGGGGGCAACCTACAATGAGCAGTTCTTC. It codes for CASSRQGATYNEQFF.

J is TRBJ2-7 and V is TRBV7-8, with 9 bases fitting TRBD1. Trimming took 1 base from V and 5 from J; bases not matched to a gene: 6. Germline lookup yields CDR1 SGHVS and CDR2 FQNEAQ. CDR3 size: 15 residues. Here the CDR3 reads CASSLGRTGVNEQYF. The CDR3 coding sequence is TGTGCCAGCAGCTTAGGAAGGACAGGGGTCAACGAGCAGTACTTC.

This chain joins TRBV10-3 and TRBJ1-3, with 9 bases identical to TRBD1. Germline CDR1 is ENHRY and CDR2 is SYGVKD. The CDR3 loop spans 18 amino acids. The trim removed 3 bases at V and 4 bases at J, leaving 13 bases unmatched. This CDR3 is CAISEGTGRPGLGNTIYF. In nucleotides, the CDR3 is TGTGCCATCAGTGAAGGGACAGGGCGGCCGGGATTAGGAAACACCATATATTTT.

This chain joins TRBV30 and TRBJ2-5; 7 bases map to TRBD2. The CDR3 sequence is 14 residues long. Germline values: CDR1 GTSNPN, CDR2 SVGIG (reference sequence). Losses at the gene ends were 3 bases for V and 3 bases for J; bases not matched to a gene: 7. In DNA form, the CDR3 reads TGTGCCTGGAGCGAATGGGGGAGGGAAGAGACCCAGTACTTC. The encoded protein is CAWSEWGREETQYF.

CDR3: CASSWLAGVETDTQYF. The CDR3 DNA is TGTGCCAGCAGCTGGCTAGCGGGGGTGGAGACAGATACGCAGTATTTT. The V call is TRBV7-8, the J call TRBJ2-3, with 10 bases lining up with TRBD2. Trimming at V came to 4 bases and at J to 3 bases, leaving 7 bases not matched to a gene. The germline gives CDR1 SGHVS, CDR2 FQNEAQ. This CDR3 has 16 residues.

This clone was recorded only once. The chain combines TRBV5-1 with TRBJ1-4; 7 bases line up with TRBD1. The V gene's germline CDR1 is SGHRS and CDR2 YFSETQ. The V and J ends lost 3 bases and 6 bases, in that order; junction bases with no gene match: 8. This CDR3 comprises 15 residues. CDR3 amino acids: CASSSTGEAYEKLFF. The CDR3 DNA reads TGCGCCAGCAGCTCCACAGGGGAGGCCTATGAAAAACTGTTTTTT. The full variable domain, in which reference TRBV5-1 and TRBJ1-4 provide the parts outside the CDR3, is KAGVTQTPRYLIKTRGQQVTLSCSPISGHRSVSWYQQTPGQGLQFLFEYFSETQRNKGNFPGRFSGRQFSNSRSEMNVSTLELGDSALYLCASSSTGEAYEKLFFGSGTQLSVL.

In this sample, this clone turned up once. The CDR3 region is CASSPSNRGGNTIYF. CDR3 coding DNA: TGTGCCAGCTCACCAAGTAACCGCGGGGGAAACACCATATATTTT. The V and J genes are TRBV18 and TRBJ1-3; no reliable D call. The V gene's germline CDR1 is KGHSH and CDR2 LQKENI. The CDR3 has 15 amino acids. Trimming left V 2 bases short and J 4 bases short, with 12 bases between.